This T cell receptor (beta chain) was sequenced during a study of blood T cells in healthy people across ages. Whole-study findings and limits: It was found that TCR beta diversity correlated strongly with the percentage of naive T cells.

Per germline, CDR1 SGHTA and CDR2 FQGNSA. This CDR3 contains 12 residues. Healthy Russian Caucasian donors spanned ages about 6 to 100 years. Concerning this clonotype itself: Its target is unknown. A read error may produce the germline difference seen at one junction end.

With a J-beta primer mix and a sample-barcoded 5' primer, a second PCR ran roughly 7 to 11 cycles. TCRdb reanalysed the 5' RACE reads using MiXCR and keeps one entry per CDR3 protein. The sample holds just over 1 million distinct CDR3 sequences; 35% to 50% are singletons and the top ten take approximately 20%. The chain combines TRBV7-2 with TRBJ2-1, with unresolved D. The receptor comes from a woman aged 55-69 years in good health. Sequencing was performed on blood. CDR3 region: CASILYTNEQFF. CDR3 DNA: TGTGCCAGCATCTTATATACCAATGAGCAGTTCTTC.